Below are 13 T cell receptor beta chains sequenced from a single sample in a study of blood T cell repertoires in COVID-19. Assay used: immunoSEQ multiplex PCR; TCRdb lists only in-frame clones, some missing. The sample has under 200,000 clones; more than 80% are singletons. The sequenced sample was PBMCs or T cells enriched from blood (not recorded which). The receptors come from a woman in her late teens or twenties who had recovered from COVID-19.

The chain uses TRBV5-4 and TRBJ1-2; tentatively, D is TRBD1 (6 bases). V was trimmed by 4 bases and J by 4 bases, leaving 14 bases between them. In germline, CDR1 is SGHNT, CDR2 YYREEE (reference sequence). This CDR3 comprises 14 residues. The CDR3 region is CASSPTGPVYGYTF. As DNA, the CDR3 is TGTGCCAGCAGCCCTACAGGGCCCGTCTATGGCTACACCTTC.

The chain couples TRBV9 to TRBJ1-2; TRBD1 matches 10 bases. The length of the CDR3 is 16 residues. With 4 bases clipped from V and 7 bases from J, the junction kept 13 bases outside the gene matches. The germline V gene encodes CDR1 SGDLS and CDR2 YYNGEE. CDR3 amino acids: CASSSSGTGDRSGYTF. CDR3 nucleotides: TGTGCCAGCAGCTCATCCGGGACAGGGGATCGGAGTGGCTACACCTTC. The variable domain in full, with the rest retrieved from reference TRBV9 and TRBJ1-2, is DSGVTQTPKHLITATGQRVTLRCSPRSGDLSVYWYQQSLDQGLQFLIQYYNGEERAKGNILERFSAQQFPDLHSELNLSSLELGDSALYFCASSSSGTGDRSGYTFGSGTRLTVV.

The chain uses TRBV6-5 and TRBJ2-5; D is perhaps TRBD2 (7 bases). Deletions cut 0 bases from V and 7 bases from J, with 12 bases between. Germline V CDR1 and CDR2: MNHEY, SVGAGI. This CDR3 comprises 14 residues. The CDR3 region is CASSYSGGPATQYF. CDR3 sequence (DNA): TGTGCCAGCAGTTACTCCGGGGGGCCTGCGACCCAGTACTTC.

The CDR3 loop is CASSSLISQAFF. As DNA, the CDR3 is TGTGCCAGCAGTTCGCTAATTTCCCAAGCTTTCTTT. The chain links TRBV6-5 to TRBJ1-1; D unclear. This CDR3 is built from 12 residues. Germline V gene sequence: CDR1 MNHEY, CDR2 SVGAGI. Trimming removed 4 bases at V and 9 bases at J, with 12 bases between.

CDR3 region: CSASNPRQSNQPQHF. DNA for the CDR3: TGCAGTGCTAGTAACCCCCGACAGAGCAATCAGCCCCAGCATTTT. The chain joins TRBV20-1 to TRBJ1-5, with a possible D match to TRBD1 (5 bases). Germline V CDR1 and CDR2: DFQATT, SNEGSKA (reference sequence). CDR3 length: 15 amino acids. V lost 3 bases to trimming and J lost 1 base, with 13 bases between them.

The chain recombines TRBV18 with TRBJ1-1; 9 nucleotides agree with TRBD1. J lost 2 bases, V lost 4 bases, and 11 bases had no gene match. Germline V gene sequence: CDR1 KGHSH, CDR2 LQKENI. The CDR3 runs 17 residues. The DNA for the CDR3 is TGTGCCAGCTCACTCAACCCGGGACAGGGTATAAACACTGAAGCTTTCTTT. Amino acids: CASSLNPGQGINTEAFF.

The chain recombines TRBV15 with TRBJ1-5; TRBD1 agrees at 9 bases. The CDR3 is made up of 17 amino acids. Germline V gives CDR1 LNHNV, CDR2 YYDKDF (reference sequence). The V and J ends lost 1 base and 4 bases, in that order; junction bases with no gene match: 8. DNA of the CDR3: TGTGCCACCAGCAGAGGCATAGGACAGGGGAAAAATCAGCCCCAGCATTTT. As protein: CATSRGIGQGKNQPQHF.

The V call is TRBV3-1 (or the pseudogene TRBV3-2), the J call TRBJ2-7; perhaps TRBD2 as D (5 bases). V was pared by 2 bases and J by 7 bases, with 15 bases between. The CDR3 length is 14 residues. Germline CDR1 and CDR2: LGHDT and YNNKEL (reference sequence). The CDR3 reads CASSQQVARDEQYF. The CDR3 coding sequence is TGTGCCAGCAGCCAACAGGTGGCCCGGGATGAGCAGTACTTC.

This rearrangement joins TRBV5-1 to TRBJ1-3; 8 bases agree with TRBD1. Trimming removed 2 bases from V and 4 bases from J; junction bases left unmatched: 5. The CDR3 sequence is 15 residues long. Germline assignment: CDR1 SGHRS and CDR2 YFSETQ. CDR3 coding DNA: TGCGCCAGCAGCTTTTCAGGGGGCGCCGGAAACACCATATATTTT. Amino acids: CASSFSGGAGNTIYF. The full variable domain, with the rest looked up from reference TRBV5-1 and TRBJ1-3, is KAGVTQTPRYLIKTRGQQVTLSCSPISGHRSVSWYQQTPGQGLQFLFEYFSETQRNKGNFPGRFSGRQFSNSRSEMNVSTLELGDSALYLCASSFSGGAGNTIYFGEGSWLTVV.

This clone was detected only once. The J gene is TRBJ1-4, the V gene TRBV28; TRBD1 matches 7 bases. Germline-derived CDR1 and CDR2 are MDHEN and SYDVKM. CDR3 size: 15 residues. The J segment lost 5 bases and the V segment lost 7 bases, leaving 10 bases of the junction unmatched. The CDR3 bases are TGTGCCAGCAACCTAGGGGGCCCAATAAATGAAAAACTGTTTTTT. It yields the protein CASNLGGPINEKLFF.

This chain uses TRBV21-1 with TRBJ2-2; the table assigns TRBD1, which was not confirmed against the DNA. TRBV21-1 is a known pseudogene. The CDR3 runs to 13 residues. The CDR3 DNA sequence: TGTGTCGGTCAGACAGCAAACACCGGGGAGCTGTTTTTT. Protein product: CVGQTANTGELFF.

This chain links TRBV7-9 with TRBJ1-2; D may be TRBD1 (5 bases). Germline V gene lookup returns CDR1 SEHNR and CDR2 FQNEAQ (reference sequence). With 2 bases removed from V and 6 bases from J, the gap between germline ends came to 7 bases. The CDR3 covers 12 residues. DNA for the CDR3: TGTGCCAGCAGCTTATGGGGCGATGGCTACACCTTC. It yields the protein CASSLWGDGYTF.

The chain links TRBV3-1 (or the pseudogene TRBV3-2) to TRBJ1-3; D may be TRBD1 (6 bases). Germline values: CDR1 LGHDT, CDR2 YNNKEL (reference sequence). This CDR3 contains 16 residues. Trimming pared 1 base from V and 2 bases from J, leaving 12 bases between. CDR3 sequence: CASSQGGGDTGNTIYF. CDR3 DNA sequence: TGTGCCAGCAGCCAAGGAGGGGGAGACACTGGAAACACCATATATTTT.